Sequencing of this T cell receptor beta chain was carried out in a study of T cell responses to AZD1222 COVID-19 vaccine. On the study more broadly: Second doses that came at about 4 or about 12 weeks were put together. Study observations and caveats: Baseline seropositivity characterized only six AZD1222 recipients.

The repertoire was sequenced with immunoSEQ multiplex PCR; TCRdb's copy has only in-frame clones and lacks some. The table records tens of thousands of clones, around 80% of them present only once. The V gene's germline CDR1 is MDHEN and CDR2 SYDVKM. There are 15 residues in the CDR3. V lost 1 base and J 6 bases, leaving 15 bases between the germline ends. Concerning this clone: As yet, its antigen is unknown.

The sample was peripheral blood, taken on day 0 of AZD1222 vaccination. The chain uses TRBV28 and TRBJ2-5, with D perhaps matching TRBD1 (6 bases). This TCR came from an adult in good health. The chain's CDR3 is CASSLFSGAIKTQYF. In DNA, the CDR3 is TGTGCCAGCAGTTTATTTTCAGGGGCTATTAAGACCCAGTACTTC. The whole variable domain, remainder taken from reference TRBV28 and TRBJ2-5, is DVKVTQSSRYLVKRTGEKVFLECVQDMDHENMFWYRQDPGLGLRLIYFSYDVKMKEKGDIPEGYSVSREKKERFSLILESASTNQTSMYLCASSLFSGAIKTQYFGPGTRLLVL.